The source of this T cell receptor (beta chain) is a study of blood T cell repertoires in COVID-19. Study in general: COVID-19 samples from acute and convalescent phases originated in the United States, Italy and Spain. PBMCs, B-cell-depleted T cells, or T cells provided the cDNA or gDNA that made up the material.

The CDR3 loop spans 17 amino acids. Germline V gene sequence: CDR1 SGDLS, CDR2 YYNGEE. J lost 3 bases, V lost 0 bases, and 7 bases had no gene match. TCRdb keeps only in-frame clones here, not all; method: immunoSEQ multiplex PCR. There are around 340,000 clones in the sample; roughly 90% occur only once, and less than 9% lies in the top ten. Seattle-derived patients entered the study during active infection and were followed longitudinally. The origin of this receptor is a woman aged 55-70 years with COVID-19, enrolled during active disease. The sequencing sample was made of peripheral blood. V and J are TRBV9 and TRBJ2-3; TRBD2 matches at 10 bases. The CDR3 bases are TGTGCCAGCAGCGTAGGAATAGCGGGGGGCAATACAGATACGCAGTATTTT. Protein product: CASSVGIAGGNTDTQYF.